This T cell receptor (beta chain) was captured in a study of blood T cell repertoires in COVID-19. In the study overall: Material from acute and convalescent COVID-19 was sourced from the United States, Italy and Spain.

The CDR3 length is 17 residues. V was clipped by 6 bases and J by 3 bases; unmatched bases: 9. CDR1 and CDR2 from the germline V gene are KGHSH and LQKENI. Clones were sequenced by immunoSEQ multiplex PCR, and TCRdb holds only the in-frame ones, with some missing. Seen here are 50,000 to 75,000 clones, around 80% observed once, and the top ten hold more than 13%. The source of this sequence is a man in his 60s with COVID-19, enrolled during active disease. Sequencing used peripheral blood. This chain connects TRBV18 to TRBJ2-6; TRBD1 matches at 9 bases. Here the CDR3 DNA reads TGTGCCAGCTCCCAGGGACAGGGAATGAGTGGGGCCAACGTCCTGACTTTC. Its translation is CASSQGQGMSGANVLTF.